The 30 T cell receptor beta chains listed next were all sequenced from one sample in a study of shared clonotypes between healthy human individuals. Repertoires were generated with immunoSEQ multiplex PCR, while TCRdb's copy carries only in-frame clones and drops some. Counted here are roughly 680,000 clones, about two thirds occurring once; the ten biggest clones make up approximately 1.7%. Input material: memory CD4+ T cells sorted from blood. Subset noted: CD45RA-negative fraction. Receptors originate from a woman aged 25-40 years in good health.

This clone has only one observation. The genes are TRBV5-1 and TRBJ2-2; 7 bases line up with TRBD2. Germline lookup yields CDR1 SGHRS and CDR2 YFSETQ. There are 16 residues in the CDR3. J lost 0 bases, V lost 6 bases, and 8 bases had no gene match. Here the CDR3 DNA reads TGCGCCAGCATCCAATCGGCGGGAGCGAACACCGGGGAGCTGTTTTTT. Residues: CASIQSAGANTGELFF.

The sample holds a few counts of this clone. This chain connects TRBV6-4 to TRBJ1-1; 7 nucleotides align to TRBD1. Looked up from germline, CDR1 is MRHNA and CDR2 is SNTAGT. CDR3 length: 14 residues. Trimming cost V 6 bases and J 1 base; bases outside gene matches: 5. The CDR3 protein is CASSPGTENTEAFF. CDR3 in DNA: TGTGCCAGCAGCCCGGGGACAGAGAACACTGAAGCTTTCTTT.

The sample holds one count of this clone. The chain uses TRBV5-8 and TRBJ1-2; possibly TRBD1 for D (5 bases). The CDR3 contains 15 residues. Trimming took off 3 bases at V and 2 bases at J, with 14 bases between the two ends. Germline V gene lookup returns CDR1 SGHTS and CDR2 YDEGEE. CDR3 region: CASSWNRGINYGYTF. In DNA form, the CDR3 reads TGTGCCAGCAGCTGGAATAGGGGAATCAACTATGGCTACACCTTC.

This clone appeared once. A much more abundant neighbour one base away suggests this may be a read error. The sample holds other DNA sequences that translate to the same CDR3. The rearrangement links TRBV18 to TRBJ1-4; 8 bases are a match to TRBD1. The V segment lost 2 bases and the J segment 7 bases; nucleotides outside the gene matches: 3. The CDR3 loop spans 14 amino acids. The germline gives CDR1 KGHSH, CDR2 LQKENI. CDR3 amino acids: CASSPGQGAEKLFF. CDR3 nucleotides: TGTGCCAGCTCACCAGGTCAGGGGGCTGAAAAACTGTTTTTT.

The chain links TRBV28 to TRBJ1-2; D gene ambiguous. In germline, CDR1 is MDHEN, CDR2 SYDVKM. The CDR3 sequence is 12 residues long. Trimming stripped 4 bases from V and 4 bases from J, with 7 bases between. The CDR3 loop reads CASSSHTYGYTF. The CDR3 coding sequence is TGTGCCAGCAGTTCGCATACCTATGGCTACACCTTC.

The chain links TRBV5-1 to TRBJ1-2; tentative D call: TRBD1 (6 bases). Germline CDR1 SGHRS, CDR2 YFSETQ. This CDR3 is 14 amino acids long. Trimming stripped 2 bases from V and 3 bases from J, with 11 bases between. CDR3 residues: CASSLGGLDYGYTF. The CDR3, as DNA: TGCGCCAGCAGCTTAGGGGGGCTGGACTATGGCTACACCTTC.

The CDR3 reads CASSLGQTNTEAFF. CDR3 nucleotide sequence: TGTGCCAGCTCGCTGGGACAGACGAACACTGAAGCTTTCTTT. The chain couples TRBV18 to TRBJ1-1, with 7 nucleotides matching TRBD1. This CDR3 has 14 amino acids. From germline, CDR1 is KGHSH and CDR2 LQKENI. Trimming at V came to 6 bases and at J to 1 base, leaving 5 bases not matched to a gene. The full variable domain, with the rest looked up from reference TRBV18 and TRBJ1-1, is NAGVMQNPRHLVRRRGQEARLRCSPMKGHSHVYWYRQLPEEGLKFMVYLQKENIIDESGMPKERFSAEFPKEGPSILRIQQVVRGDSAAYFCASSLGQTNTEAFFGQGTRLTVV.

The chain's CDR3 is CASTLGIGDGELFF. As DNA, the CDR3 is TGTGCCAGCACCTTAGGTATTGGCGACGGGGAGCTGTTTTTT. The chain carries TRBV28 and TRBJ2-2; no clear D gene. Trimming left V 7 bases short and J 7 bases short, with 16 bases between. Germline CDR1 reads MDHEN; CDR2 reads SYDVKM. CDR3 length equals 14 residues.

This chain connects TRBV18 to TRBJ1-1; D is perhaps TRBD1 (6 bases). Trimming shortened V by 2 bases and J by 4 bases, and 11 bases separated the two germline ends. This CDR3 is 14 amino acids long. The germline CDR1 and CDR2 sequences are KGHSH and LQKENI. The CDR3 spells CASSPSGARTEAFF. CDR3 nucleotides: TGTGCCAGCTCACCATCAGGGGCCCGCACTGAAGCTTTCTTT.

The chain carries TRBV7-2 and TRBJ1-2; 8 bases line up with TRBD1. The germline V gene encodes CDR1 SGHTA and CDR2 FQGNSA. Trimming at V came to 6 bases and at J to 8 bases, leaving 14 bases not matched to a gene. The CDR3 runs to 15 residues. The CDR3 spells CASSSKRQGAGGYTF. The DNA of the CDR3 is TGTGCCAGCAGTTCAAAACGGCAGGGGGCTGGAGGCTACACCTTC.

This chain connects TRBV2 to TRBJ1-2, with D possibly being TRBD1 (6 bases). Trimming removed 7 bases at V and 0 bases at J, with 15 bases between. Germline CDR1 SNHLY, CDR2 FYNNEI. This CDR3 spans 15 amino acids. The CDR3 region is CASTPGAQANYGYTF. The CDR3 nucleotides are TGTGCCAGCACCCCGGGGGCCCAGGCTAACTATGGCTACACCTTC.

DNA of the CDR3: TGTGCCAGCAGGTTTAGCGGCCCCGGGGAGCTGTTTTTT. Protein: CASRFSGPGELFF. The genes are TRBV28 and TRBJ2-2; a weak D match, TRBD2 (6 bases). V was cut by 6 bases and J by 6 bases, with 11 bases left in between. CDR1 is MDHEN and CDR2 is SYDVKM in the germline V gene. The length of the CDR3 is 13 residues.

The chain is built from TRBV19 and TRBJ1-1, with D hard to call. CDR1 is LNHDA and CDR2 is SQIVND in the germline V gene (reference sequence). This CDR3 spans 9 amino acids. Written as DNA, the CDR3 is TGTGCGGCTGACACTGAAGCTTTCTTT. Translating it yields CAADTEAFF.

This clone was counted between two and nine times. The chain recombines TRBV27 with TRBJ2-7; no reliable D call. With 7 bases removed from V and 3 bases from J, the gap between germline ends came to 19 bases. Germline V lookup: CDR1 MNHEY, CDR2 SMNVEV (reference sequence). The CDR3 contains 15 residues. The CDR3 loop is CASTSHTTGSYEQYF. In DNA, the CDR3 is TGTGCCAGCACCTCACACACGACTGGAAGCTACGAGCAGTACTTC.

The chain combines TRBV7-3 with TRBJ2-1, with 8 bases matching TRBD2. With V trimmed by 0 bases and J by 6 bases, 10 bases remained unmatched. CDR1 is SGHTA and CDR2 is FQGTGA in the germline V gene. CDR3 length equals 17 residues. The CDR3 protein is CASSLTGDGSGSNEQFF. As DNA, the CDR3 is TGTGCCAGCAGCTTAACGGGCGACGGGAGCGGGAGCAATGAGCAGTTCTTC.

The rearrangement joins TRBV30 to TRBJ1-2; TRBD1 matches 9 bases. Germline loops: CDR1 GTSNPN, CDR2 SVGIG (reference sequence). CDR3 size: 18 residues. With V trimmed by 0 bases and J by 7 bases, 18 bases remained unmatched. CDR3 DNA sequence: TGTGCCTGGAGTGTCTCTTTAATGCCGGGACAGGGCGGAGGTGGCTACACCTTC. Encoded protein: CAWSVSLMPGQGGGGYTF.

The chain employs TRBV6-5 and TRBJ2-5, with unresolved D. Germline CDR1 MNHEY, CDR2 SVGAGI. CDR3 length: 13 amino acids. Between the trimmed V and J ends, which lost 1 base and 5 bases, there was a span of 8 bases. CDR3 protein: CASSYYVGETQYF. The CDR3 DNA sequence: TGTGCCAGCAGTTACTACGTTGGGGAGACCCAGTACTTC.

J is TRBJ2-5 and V is TRBV4-1; TRBD1 is a possible D gene (6 bases). Germline CDR1 reads MGHRA; CDR2 reads YSYEKL. The ends were cut back, 0 bases at V and 7 bases at J, with 15 bases in the middle. CDR3 size: 15 residues. The CDR3: CASSQESSGAGTQYF. DNA of the CDR3: TGCGCCAGCAGCCAAGAATCATCAGGGGCCGGGACCCAGTACTTC.

V usage is TRBV30 and J usage is TRBJ1-6; no firm D call. V shed 7 bases and J shed 3 bases, with 13 bases lying between them. The CDR3 extends over 14 amino acids. Looked up from germline, CDR1 is GTSNPN and CDR2 is SVGIG (reference sequence). Here the CDR3 reads CAFSADVYNSPLHF. The CDR3 DNA follows: TGTGCCTTCTCAGCGGATGTCTATAATTCACCCCTCCACTTT.

The chain links TRBV28 to TRBJ2-7, with D perhaps TRBD1 (6 bases). V was cut by 5 bases and J by 2 bases, with 13 bases left in between. The germline CDR1 and CDR2 sequences are MDHEN and SYDVKM. CDR3 length: 14 amino acids. CDR3 protein: CASSPTGLPYEQYF. The CDR3 DNA reads TGTGCCAGCAGTCCTACAGGGCTTCCCTACGAGCAGTACTTC. The whole variable domain, remainder taken from reference TRBV28 and TRBJ2-7, is DVKVTQSSRYLVKRTGEKVFLECVQDMDHENMFWYRQDPGLGLRLIYFSYDVKMKEKGDIPEGYSVSREKKERFSLILESASTNQTSMYLCASSPTGLPYEQYFGPGTRLTVT.

This chain links TRBV28 with TRBJ1-1, with unresolved D. The CDR3 contains 14 residues. Trimming stripped 7 bases from V and 3 bases from J, with 15 bases between. Germline V CDR1 and CDR2: MDHEN, SYDVKM. The CDR3 loop is CASIRPLGDTEAFF. DNA for the CDR3: TGTGCCAGCATCCGACCCCTCGGGGACACTGAAGCTTTCTTT.

V and J are TRBV29-1 and TRBJ1-5; 11 bases line up with TRBD1. Per the germline V gene, CDR1 is SQVTM and CDR2 is ANQGSEA. The CDR3 extends over 15 amino acids. Losses at the gene ends were 3 bases for V and 4 bases for J; bases not matched to a gene: 5. Here the CDR3 DNA reads TGCAGCGTTGAGGCCGGGACAGGGGGAAATCAGCCCCAGCATTTT. It specifies CSVEAGTGGNQPQHF.

A note on this clone: Different DNA sequences within this sample yield the same CDR3. The V and J genes are TRBV29-1 and TRBJ1-1; D not certain. CDR1 is SQVTM, CDR2 ANQGSEA, per germline. The CDR3 runs 10 residues. V lost 4 bases and J lost 2, with 2 bases in between. The chain's CDR3 is CSVVNTEAFF. The CDR3 bases are TGCAGCGTTGTTAACACTGAAGCTTTCTTT.

About this clone: A read error is possible here, since a much larger clone lies one base away. The chain has TRBV7-6 and TRBJ2-1, with a weak D call TRBD2 (5 bases). CDR1 and CDR2 from the germline V gene are SGHVS and FNYEAQ. The V end lost 1 base, the J end lost 5 bases, and 6 bases lay between the germline ends. The CDR3 contains 13 residues. The CDR3 region has the DNA TGTGCCAGCAGCTTAGGGCGGGACAATGAGCAGTTCTTC. Translation gives CASSLGRDNEQFF.

This chain joins TRBV11-2 and TRBJ2-5, with a possible D match to TRBD1 (5 bases). Trimming cost V 1 base and J 0 bases, with 9 bases left between them. This CDR3 contains 15 residues. CDR1 and CDR2 from the germline V gene are SGHAT and FQNNGV. CDR3 protein: CASSLGRQNQETQYF. CDR3 nucleotides: TGTGCCAGCAGCTTAGGACGACAGAACCAAGAGACCCAGTACTTC.

The rearrangement links TRBV29-1 to TRBJ1-2, with 7 bases fitting TRBD1. Germline V gene sequence: CDR1 SQVTM, CDR2 ANQGSEA. Germline trimming cut 5 bases from V and 4 bases from J; bases unmatched to any gene: 10. This CDR3 contains 14 residues. The CDR3 protein is CSVLSTGTAYGYTF. As DNA, the CDR3 is TGCAGCGTTTTATCGACCGGGACAGCCTATGGCTACACCTTC. Filled out from reference TRBV29-1 and TRBJ1-2, the complete variable domain reads SAVISQKPSRDICQRGTSLTIQCQVDSQVTMMFWYRQQPGQSLTLIATANQGSEATYESGFVIDKFPISRPNLTFSTLTVSNMSPEDSSIYLCSVLSTGTAYGYTFGSGTRLTVV.

The rearrangement uses TRBV13 and TRBJ2-6, with D maybe TRBD2 (6 bases). Trimming stripped 4 bases from V and 1 base from J, with 17 bases between. The CDR3 extends over 18 amino acids. Looked up from germline, CDR1 is PRHDT and CDR2 is FYEKMQ (reference sequence). The CDR3 sequence is CASSSLTSWESGANVLTF. CDR3 DNA sequence: TGTGCCAGCAGCTCCTTGACTAGTTGGGAGTCTGGGGCCAACGTCCTGACTTTC.

The CDR3 bases are TGTGCCAGCAGCTTAATTGACAAGAGCTCCTACGAGCAGTACTTC. Translating it yields CASSLIDKSSYEQYF. The rearrangement joins TRBV11-2 to TRBJ2-7, with D hard to call. The germline V gene encodes CDR1 SGHAT and CDR2 FQNNGV. V lost 2 bases, J lost 0 bases, and 11 bases lay in between. The CDR3 extends over 15 amino acids.

This chain uses TRBV6-5 with TRBJ2-7, with 10 bases lining up with TRBD2. V shed 4 bases, J shed 2 bases, and the junction held 5 bases outside the gene matches. Germline V gene lookup returns CDR1 MNHEY and CDR2 SVGAGI. The CDR3 spans 15 residues. The CDR3 protein is CASSFGAGGTYEQYF. CDR3 nucleotide sequence: TGTGCCAGCAGTTTTGGAGCGGGAGGGACCTACGAGCAGTACTTC.

The chain is built from TRBV7-6 and TRBJ2-5; D perhaps matches TRBD1 (6 bases). Looked up from germline, CDR1 is SGHVS and CDR2 is FNYEAQ. There are 13 residues in the CDR3. The germline V and J ends were trimmed by 4 bases and 3 bases, with 9 bases remaining between them. In nucleotides, the CDR3 is TGTGCCAGCAGCTCCGGGACAAAAGAGACCCAGTACTTC. Translating it yields CASSSGTKETQYF.